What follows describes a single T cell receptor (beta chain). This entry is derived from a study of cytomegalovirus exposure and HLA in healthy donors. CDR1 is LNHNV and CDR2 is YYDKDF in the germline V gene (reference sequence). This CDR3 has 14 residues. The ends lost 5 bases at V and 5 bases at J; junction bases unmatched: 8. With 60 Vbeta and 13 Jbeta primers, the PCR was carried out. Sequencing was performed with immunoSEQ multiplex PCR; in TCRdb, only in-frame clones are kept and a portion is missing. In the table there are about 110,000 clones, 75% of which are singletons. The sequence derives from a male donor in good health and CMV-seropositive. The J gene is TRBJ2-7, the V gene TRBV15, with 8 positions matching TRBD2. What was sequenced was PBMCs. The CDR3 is CATSPGLAENEQYF. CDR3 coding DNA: TGTGCCACCAGCCCTGGACTAGCCGAAAACGAGCAGTACTTC.